The 27 T cell receptor beta chains below come from one sample, sequenced in a study of T cell changes during pregnancy in multiple sclerosis. Here immunoSEQ multiplex PCR was the method, and the copy in TCRdb shows in-frame clones only, minus some. The profile shows 40,000 to 45,000 clones, 80% to 95% of them singletons. The sequenced sample was peripheral blood. Receptor source: a female donor with multiple sclerosis, enrolled in a pregnancy study.

This clone was recorded once. CDR3 in DNA: TGTGCCAGTAGCCCCGGGACAGCCAACACCGGGGAGCTGTTTTTT. Protein sequence: CASSPGTANTGELFF. The rearrangement links TRBV19 to TRBJ2-2; 7 bases line up with TRBD1. With V trimmed by 6 bases and J by 2 bases, 6 bases remained unmatched. Germline values: CDR1 LNHDA, CDR2 SQIVND (reference sequence). CDR3 size: 15 residues.

The CDR3: CSVTPPRASMNTEAFF. As DNA, the CDR3 is TGCAGCGTCACCCCGCCCAGGGCCAGCATGAACACTGAAGCTTTCTTT. J is TRBJ1-1 and V is TRBV29-1, with D possibly TRBD1 on 5 matching bases. Germline assignment: CDR1 SQVTM and CDR2 ANQGSEA. Trimming removed 6 bases at V and 0 bases at J, with 20 bases between. The CDR3 extends over 16 amino acids.

The chain uses TRBV7-4 and TRBJ2-2; D might be TRBD2 (6 bases). This CDR3 region has 16 residues. Trimming stripped 1 base from V and 6 bases from J, with 15 bases between. The germline CDR1 and CDR2 sequences are SGHVT and SQSDAQ. The CDR3 coding sequence is TGTGCCAGCAGCTTAGGAGGGACTCCTTGTTCCGGGGAGCTGTTTTTT. It is translated as CASSLGGTPCSGELFF.

The rearrangement uses TRBV28 and TRBJ2-2; D is unresolved. The ends were cut back, 3 bases at V and 0 bases at J, with 5 bases in the middle. The CDR3 totals 14 residues. Germline CDR1 MDHEN, CDR2 SYDVKM. CDR3 sequence reads: CASSFSSNTGELFF. CDR3 coding DNA: TGTGCCAGCAGTTTTAGCTCGAACACCGGGGAGCTGTTTTTT.

V and J are TRBV19 and TRBJ2-1; TRBD2 matches at 12 bases. The ends lost 5 bases at V and 4 bases at J; junction bases unmatched: 3. Germline loops: CDR1 LNHDA, CDR2 SQIVND (reference sequence). The CDR3 is 15 residues long. For the CDR3, the DNA is TGTGCCAGTAGTGTGACTAGCGGGGGATACAATGAGCAGTTCTTC. Residues: CASSVTSGGYNEQFF.

The chain has TRBV19 and TRBJ2-7; the match to TRBD1 covers 10 bases. Germline loops: CDR1 LNHDA, CDR2 SQIVND (reference sequence). V trimming: 4 bases; J trimming: 0 bases; junction bases outside the gene matches: 3. The CDR3 is 15 amino acids. The CDR3 nucleotides read TGTGCCAGTAGTAGGGACAGGGGCAGCTCCTACGAGCAGTACTTC. Protein product: CASSRDRGSSYEQYF. Together with reference TRBV19 and TRBJ2-7, the CDR3 gives the full variable domain: DGGITQSPKYLFRKEGQNVTLSCEQNLNHDAMYWYRQDPGQGLRLIYYSQIVNDFQKGDIAEGYSVSREKKESFPLTVTSAQKNPTAFYLCASSRDRGSSYEQYFGPGTRLTVT.

This CDR3 reads CASRWGVQETQYF. The DNA of the CDR3 is TGTGCCAGCCGGTGGGGGGTCCAAGAGACCCAGTACTTC. This chain links TRBV13 with TRBJ2-5; a weak D match, TRBD2 (6 bases). The CDR3 loop spans 13 amino acids. V lost 8 bases, J lost 1 base, and 11 bases lay in between. In germline, CDR1 is PRHDT, CDR2 FYEKMQ (reference sequence). The variable domain in full, with the rest retrieved from reference TRBV13 and TRBJ2-5, is AAGVIQSPRHLIKEKRETATLKCYPIPRHDTVYWYQQGPGQDPQFLISFYEKMQSDKGSIPDRFSAQQFSDYHSELNMSSLELGDSALYFCASRWGVQETQYFGPGTRLLVL.

The chain combines TRBV5-6 with TRBJ2-7, with 9 bases aligning to TRBD1. The CDR3 is 15 residues long. CDR1 is SGHDT, CDR2 YYEEEE, per germline. V lost 4 bases to trimming and J lost 1 base; unmatched junction nucleotides: 6. The CDR3 here is CASSAGTGHSYEQYF. The CDR3 coding sequence is TGTGCCAGCAGCGCCGGGACAGGGCATTCCTACGAGCAGTACTTC.

V is TRBV2 and J is TRBJ1-1; maybe TRBD1 (5 bases). Trimming pared 3 bases from V and 7 bases from J, leaving 12 bases between. The CDR3 runs 13 residues. Germline V gives CDR1 SNHLY, CDR2 FYNNEI. Here the CDR3 DNA reads TGTGCCAGCAGTGATAGACAGTGGGGTGAAGCTTTCTTT. Translation gives CASSDRQWGEAFF.

V and J are TRBV6-5 and TRBJ1-1; D gene ambiguous. The CDR3 has 13 residues. V was clipped by 10 bases and J by 0 bases, with 12 bases between them. Germline loops: CDR1 MNHEY, CDR2 SVGAGI. The CDR3 DNA reads TGTGCCACCACGGAACTCATGAACACTGAAGCTTTCTTT. Translation gives CATTELMNTEAFF.

The chain joins TRBV5-1 to TRBJ2-1; 8 bases are a match to TRBD2. This CDR3 contains 16 residues. Germline assignment: CDR1 SGHRS and CDR2 YFSETQ. The ends lost 0 bases at V and 7 bases at J; junction bases unmatched: 9. The CDR3: CASSLVGAASGNEQFF. In DNA form, the CDR3 reads TGCGCCAGCAGCTTGGTAGGGGCGGCTAGCGGGAATGAGCAGTTCTTC.

In regard to this clone: A junction end diverges from the germline sequence, so it may reflect a read error. CDR3: CASSGFSGTGEENTGELFF. Written as DNA, the CDR3 is TGTGCTAGCAGCGGATTTTCCGGGACAGGGGAAGAAAACACCGGGGAGCTGTTTTTT. The V gene is TRBV7-7, the J gene TRBJ2-2, with 10 bases matching TRBD1. The CDR3 has 19 residues. Germline V CDR1 and CDR2: SSHAT, FNYEAQ (reference sequence). Filled out from reference TRBV7-7 and TRBJ2-2, the complete variable domain reads GAGVSQSPRYKVTKRGQDVTLRCDPISSHATLYWYQQALGQGPEFLTYFNYEAQPDKSGLPSDRFSAERPEGSISTLTIQRTEQRDSAMYRCASSGFSGTGEENTGELFFGEGSRLTVL.

J is TRBJ1-1 and V is TRBV15; D unresolved. The germline gives CDR1 LNHNV, CDR2 YYDKDF (reference sequence). This CDR3 is built from 11 residues. The V end lost 5 bases, the J end lost 7 bases, and 8 bases lay between the germline ends. The chain's CDR3 is CATSARNEAFF. Here the CDR3 DNA reads TGTGCCACCAGCGCTAGGAATGAAGCTTTCTTT.

J is TRBJ1-4 and V is TRBV5-4; no reliable D call. Germline assignment: CDR1 SGHNT and CDR2 YYREEE (reference sequence). The CDR3 totals 14 residues. The ends were cut back, 3 bases at V and 0 bases at J, with 6 bases in the middle. Here the CDR3 reads CASSSGATNEKLFF. The DNA of the CDR3 is TGTGCCAGCAGCTCGGGTGCAACTAATGAAAAACTGTTTTTT.

The rearrangement uses TRBV5-4 and TRBJ2-7; 9 bases are a match to TRBD1. The CDR3 extends over 16 amino acids. Germline values: CDR1 SGHNT, CDR2 YYREEE (reference sequence). Trimming took 4 bases from V and 5 from J; bases not matched to a gene: 13. CDR3: CASSIPGQGTIDEQYF. DNA for the CDR3: TGTGCCAGCAGCATCCCGGGACAGGGAACGATCGACGAGCAGTACTTC. Full variable domain (missing parts from reference TRBV5-4 and TRBJ2-7): ETGVTQSPTHLIKTRGQQVTLRCSSQSGHNTVSWYQQALGQGPQFIFQYYREEENGRGNFPPRFSGLQFPNYSSELNVNALELDDSALYLCASSIPGQGTIDEQYFGPGTRLTVT.

V usage is TRBV5-4 and J usage is TRBJ2-6; possibly TRBD1 for D (5 bases). Looked up from germline, CDR1 is SGHNT and CDR2 is YYREEE (reference sequence). The CDR3 runs 18 residues. V was trimmed by 4 bases and J by 0 bases, leaving 17 bases between them. The CDR3 DNA reads TGTGCCAGCAGCCTGAGGACACTCCTTAGCTCTGGGGCCAACGTCCTGACTTTC. It is translated as CASSLRTLLSSGANVLTF.

The rearrangement joins TRBV4-2 to TRBJ2-7; 11 positions agree with TRBD2. CDR1 and CDR2 (germline): LGHNA, YNFKEQ. J gave up 3 bases and V 4 bases, and 8 bases lay outside the gene matches. The length of the CDR3 is 16 residues. Here the CDR3 reads CASSPERLAGIYEQYF. CDR3 DNA: TGTGCCAGCAGCCCAGAGAGACTAGCGGGAATCTACGAGCAGTACTTC.

In this sample, this clone turned up once. The rearrangement links TRBV6-5 to TRBJ1-1; no clear D gene. Trimming stripped 0 bases from V and 0 bases from J, with 8 bases between. Germline CDR1 reads MNHEY; CDR2 reads SVGAGI. The length of the CDR3 is 15 residues. Here the CDR3 DNA reads TGTGCCAGCAGTTACTCTTTAGAACTGAACACTGAAGCTTTCTTT. It codes for CASSYSLELNTEAFF.

CDR3 amino acids: CASGPATGANVLTF. In DNA, the CDR3 is TGTGCCAGCGGACCAGCGACCGGGGCCAACGTCCTGACTTTC. The chain has TRBV27 and TRBJ2-6; D not certain. Trimming shortened V by 8 bases and J by 4 bases, and 12 bases separated the two germline ends. Germline V gene sequence: CDR1 MNHEY, CDR2 SMNVEV (reference sequence). CDR3 size: 14 residues.

The chain carries TRBV6-5 and TRBJ2-7; possible D gene TRBD2, 5 bases. The V gene's germline CDR1 is MNHEY and CDR2 SVGAGI. The CDR3 runs to 15 residues. Between the trimmed V and J ends, which lost 2 bases and 2 bases, there was a span of 13 bases. CDR3 nucleotides: TGTGCCAGCAGTTACAGTTGGGGAGAAGCCTACGAGCAGTACTTC. Translating gives CASSYSWGEAYEQYF.

The chain couples TRBV9 to TRBJ1-4; D is perhaps TRBD1 (5 bases). This CDR3 comprises 12 residues. Deletions cut 0 bases from V and 8 bases from J, with 5 bases between. CDR1 and CDR2 from the germline V gene are SGDLS and YYNGEE. CDR3 protein: CASSVGDEKLFF. The CDR3 nucleotides are TGTGCCAGCAGCGTAGGGGACGAAAAACTGTTTTTT.

The CDR3 sequence: CASSRTLQGNTEAFF. The CDR3 DNA follows: TGCGCCAGCAGCAGAACACTGCAGGGGAACACTGAAGCTTTCTTT. The chain combines TRBV5-1 with TRBJ1-1, with D possibly being TRBD1 (5 bases). The V end lost 4 bases, the J end lost 1 base, and 14 bases lay between the germline ends. The V gene's germline CDR1 is SGHRS and CDR2 YFSETQ. The CDR3 contains 15 residues.

This clone showed up just a few times. V is TRBV6-5 and J is TRBJ1-2, with D uncertain. CDR3 size: 15 residues. V shed 1 base and J shed 0 bases, with 9 bases lying between them. The germline gives CDR1 MNHEY, CDR2 SVGAGI. The CDR3 spells CASSYFPTTNYGYTF. The CDR3 DNA sequence: TGTGCCAGCAGTTACTTCCCGACAACTAACTATGGCTACACCTTC.

This chain uses TRBV5-1 with TRBJ1-1; D possibly corresponds to TRBD1 (5 bases). The CDR3 contains 13 residues. Trimming shortened V by 2 bases and J by 3 bases, and 8 bases separated the two germline ends. Germline V gene data show CDR1 as SGHRS and CDR2 as YFSETQ. The CDR3 protein is CASSLGVDTEAFF. CDR3 in DNA: TGCGCCAGCAGCTTAGGGGTGGACACTGAAGCTTTCTTT. The whole variable domain, remainder taken from reference TRBV5-1 and TRBJ1-1, is KAGVTQTPRYLIKTRGQQVTLSCSPISGHRSVSWYQQTPGQGLQFLFEYFSETQRNKGNFPGRFSGRQFSNSRSEMNVSTLELGDSALYLCASSLGVDTEAFFGQGTRLTVV.

The chain couples TRBV5-1 to TRBJ2-7, with unresolved D. From germline, CDR1 is SGHRS and CDR2 YFSETQ. With 0 bases removed from V and 4 bases from J, the gap between germline ends came to 11 bases. CDR3 length: 14 amino acids. The DNA for the CDR3 is TGCGCCAGCAGCTTGGCCGATGCAAGATACGAGCAGTACTTC. This codes for CASSLADARYEQYF. Full variable domain (rest looked up from reference TRBV5-1 and TRBJ2-7): KAGVTQTPRYLIKTRGQQVTLSCSPISGHRSVSWYQQTPGQGLQFLFEYFSETQRNKGNFPGRFSGRQFSNSRSEMNVSTLELGDSALYLCASSLADARYEQYFGPGTRLTVT.

The V gene is TRBV7-2, the J gene TRBJ2-7, with 7 positions matching TRBD2. Germline CDR1 is SGHTA and CDR2 is FQGNSA. V shed 2 bases, J shed 0 bases, and the junction held 1 base outside the gene matches. CDR3 length: 14 amino acids. The CDR3 region is CASSLWDYSYEQYF. The CDR3 coding sequence is TGTGCCAGCAGCTTATGGGACTACTCCTACGAGCAGTACTTC.

The chain combines TRBV18 with TRBJ1-1, with D tentatively TRBD1 (5 bases). CDR3 length: 15 residues. Trimming stripped 0 bases from V and 4 bases from J, with 12 bases between. Per germline, CDR1 KGHSH and CDR2 LQKENI. The DNA for the CDR3 is TGTGCCAGCTCACCACCCCGGGGCGCCGGCACTGAAGCTTTCTTT. Its translation: CASSPPRGAGTEAFF.